A selection of T cell receptor beta chains follows, all from one sample in a study of shared clonotypes between healthy human individuals. The method was immunoSEQ multiplex PCR; TCRdb's version includes in-frame clones alone and lacks a portion of them. This table holds 2.3 million or so clones, 90% to 95% found once. Sequencing was performed on naive CD4+ T cells from PBMCs. The receptor source for this set is a young man in good health. Some clones in this sample may be carry-over from other donors' samples. The CDR3 runs from the conserved cysteine through the conserved F or W. A D gene is named only where the DNA matches it firmly. A row's size may be missing; if present it is once, few, many or a size class.

V gene: TRBV2
D gene: NA
clone size: NA
CDR3 length: 12
J gene: TRBJ2-5
CDR3 DNA: TGTGCCAGCCTCAAGGTTCGAGAGACCCAGTACTTC
CDR3 protein: CASLKVRETQYF

V gene: TRBV29-1
D gene: TRBD1
clone size: few
CDR3 length: 11
J gene: TRBJ1-1
CDR3 DNA: TGCATAGGGACAGAGTACACTGAAGCTTTCTTT
CDR3 protein: CIGTEYTEAFF

V gene: TRBV11-3
D gene: NA
clone size: NA
CDR3 length: 15
J gene: TRBJ1-2
CDR3 DNA: TGTGCCAGCAGCTTAATCAAGGTGCTAGAATATGGCTACACCTTC
CDR3 protein: CASSLIKVLEYGYTF

V gene: TRBV2
D gene: NA
clone size: NA
CDR3 length: 15
J gene: TRBJ2-7
CDR3 DNA: TGTGCCAGCAAGCGCGCGGGGACCTACTCCTACGAGCAGTACTTC
CDR3 protein: CASKRAGTYSYEQYF

V gene: TRBV19
D gene: NA
clone size: NA
CDR3 length: 16
J gene: TRBJ1-1
CDR3 DNA: TGTGCCAGTACTCATACTATAGGGAGGTGGAACACTGAAGCTTTCTTT
CDR3 protein: CASTHTIGRWNTEAFF

V gene: TRBV27
D gene: NA
clone size: NA
CDR3 length: 15
J gene: TRBJ2-7
CDR3 DNA: TGTGCCAGCAGTTTTTGGGGGCGGACAACCTACGAGCAGTACTTC
CDR3 protein: CASSFWGRTTYEQYF

V gene: TRBV5-1
D gene: NA
clone size: NA
CDR3 length: 14
J gene: TRBJ2-3
CDR3 DNA: TGCGCCAGCAGCTTGGGCAAGGTCACAGATACGCAGTATTTT
CDR3 protein: CASSLGKVTDTQYF

V gene: TRBV6-6
D gene: NA
clone size: NA
CDR3 length: 15
J gene: TRBJ2-3
CDR3 DNA: TGTGCCAGCAGGTTTGACGCTGTAGACACAGATACGCAGTATTTT
CDR3 protein: CASRFDAVDTDTQYF

V gene: TRBV11-3
D gene: NA
clone size: NA
CDR3 length: 13
J gene: TRBJ2-1
CDR3 DNA: TGTGCCAGCAGCTTCCGGCTAGTCGATGAGCAGTTCTTC
CDR3 protein: CASSFRLVDEQFF

V gene: TRBV28
D gene: NA
clone size: NA
CDR3 length: 15
J gene: TRBJ1-3
CDR3 DNA: TGTGCCAGCAGCCCCCGGCTTATCTCTGGAAACACCATATATTTT
CDR3 protein: CASSPRLISGNTIYF

V gene: TRBV2
D gene: NA
clone size: NA
CDR3 length: 14
J gene: TRBJ2-7
CDR3 DNA: TGTGCCAGCAGTAGACTAGTAGAGGACTACGAGCAGTACTTC
CDR3 protein: CASSRLVEDYEQYF

V gene: TRBV6-6
D gene: TRBD1
clone size: once
CDR3 length: 14
J gene: TRBJ1-5
CDR3 DNA: TGTGCCAGCCAGCAGGACAGGAGGGATCAGCCCCAGCATTTT
CDR3 protein: CASQQDRRDQPQHF